The TCR beta chain under discussion was sequenced for a study of blood T cell repertoires in COVID-19. Sequencing used immunoSEQ multiplex PCR; TCRdb keeps in-frame clones, though not all of them. In the table there are about 98,000 clones, around 80% of which are singletons. This CDR3 has 15 amino acids. CDR1 is SGHTA and CDR2 is FQGNSA in the germline V gene. The V gene lost 2 bases and the J gene lost 7 bases, with 12 bases spanning the gap. The specimen sequenced was peripheral blood. The genes are TRBV7-2 and TRBJ1-6; D gene uncertain. This TCR came from a man aged 65-85 years with acute or convalescent COVID-19. The CDR3: CASSLPTARNSPLHF. DNA of the CDR3: TGTGCCAGCAGCTTACCAACAGCAAGAAATTCACCCCTCCACTTT.